A selection of T cell receptor beta chains follows, all from one sample in a study of T cells in Graves' hyperthyroidism and ophthalmopathy. TCRdb independently ran MiXCR on the multiplex PCR reads; one entry per CDR3 protein. The data contain under 450,000 distinct CDR3 sequences, roughly a sixth of them singletons. Input material: blood. These receptors were obtained from a woman under 40 with Graves' hyperthyroidism that later progressed to Graves' ophthalmopathy. The conserved cysteine and the conserved F or W are not part of the CDR3 here. A clone size is listed for some rows: how often the clone was seen (once, few, many), or a class if it is expanded.

clone_size | j_call | v_call | cdr3_aa
many | TRBJ2-7 | TRBV3-1 | ASSHWGGSGEQY
few | TRBJ1-1 | TRBV20-1 | SARRTARGNTEAF
many | TRBJ2-3 | TRBV28 | ASKDLVDTQY
many | TRBJ1-1 | TRBV6-1 | ASSYPEGPTEAF
few | TRBJ1-2 | TRBV20-1 | SASNPGYFGYT
many | TRBJ1-2 | TRBV28 | ASSFPGAQYGYT
. | TRBJ1-5 | TRBV2 | ASSVYRYSNQPQH
many | TRBJ2-1 | TRBV28 | ASRAGGGNEQF
many | TRBJ2-7 | TRBV27 | ASSLSGQGVYEQY
few | TRBJ2-6 | TRBV20-1 | SARDAATGANVLT